This entry describes one T cell receptor (beta chain). Original analysis: Reference gene primers were amplified, and this amplification served to estimate nucleated cell counts. Using immunoSEQ multiplex PCR, the repertoire was profiled, and TCRdb retains in-frame clones only, with some absent. V, J and clone size were drawn from that table, and D and trimming were deduced from the DNA. The repertoire holds about 380,000 clones, less than 85% seen once, with about 3.6% in the top ten. This record belongs to a study of blood T cell repertoires in COVID-19. The CDR3 totals 12 residues. Germline loops: CDR1 SNHLY, CDR2 FYNNEI. Trimming pared 8 bases from V and 3 bases from J, leaving 11 bases between.

This chain uses TRBV2 with TRBJ2-7; TRBD2 is a possible D gene (5 bases). Sequenced sample: peripheral blood. This TCR derives from a woman under 30 with acute or convalescent COVID-19. CDR3 DNA sequence: TGTGCCAGCGGAGGCTCCCTCTACGAGCAGTACTTC. Translated: CASGGSLYEQYF.